The entry below gives a single TCR beta chain sequence along with its context. The sample comes from a study of blood T cell repertoires in COVID-19. The table came from immunoSEQ multiplex PCR; TCRdb's copy has only in-frame clones and leaves some out. The data contain around 12,000 clones, around 91% of them singletons. There are 14 residues in the CDR3. The V gene end was trimmed by 3 bases and the J gene end by 4 bases; junction bases not matched to a gene: 5. Germline V gene sequence: CDR1 KGHSH, CDR2 LQKENI. The genes are TRBV18 and TRBJ2-7, with TRBD1 matching 8 bases. This TCR was sampled from a human donor with active COVID-19. The donor label of this sample is uncertain. Specimen: peripheral blood. The CDR3 DNA reads as TGTGCCAGCTCACCGACCAGGGGGCCATACGAGCAGTACTTC. Residues: CASSPTRGPYEQYF.